The present T cell receptor (beta chain) was sequenced within a study of beta chain features in type 1 diabetes. Study-wide points: Type 1 diabetes patients had moderately but significantly shorter TCRB CDR3s in all four CD4+ subsets. The study found fewer insertions and more deletions at VDJ junctions in type 1 diabetes patients. Among patients, naive, central memory and Treg TCRB repertoires appeared more similar than among healthy donors. The analysis here could not establish whether HLA type shapes TCRB rearrangement. cDNA-based reads could over-represent cells with high TCR expression.

In regard to this clone: What it recognizes is unknown.

Expressed TCRB transcripts were sequenced after all isolated RNA was converted to cDNA. Clones were read by immunoSEQ multiplex PCR, and TCRdb kept only the in-frame ones, dropping some. In the table there are 130,000 to 150,000 clones, approximately 13% of which are singletons. This CDR3 contains 14 residues. CDR1 and CDR2 (germline): SGHTA, FQGNSA. V lost 4 bases and J 0 bases, leaving 9 bases between the germline ends. This clonotype was obtained from a man between 18 and 35 years old with type 1 diabetes. The chain recombines TRBV7-2 with TRBJ2-5; no definite D call. The sequencing input was central memory CD4+ T cells from blood. The CDR3 DNA reads TGTGCCAGCAGCTCAAGACGGAACCAAGAGACCCAGTACTTC. This encodes CASSSRRNQETQYF.